The T cell receptor (beta chain) described here comes from a study of shared clonotypes between healthy human individuals. Positive CCR7 selection of CD45RO-negative cells yielded the naive CD8 cells, and terminally differentiated effector memory CD45RA+ cells were excluded. CDR3 length: 18 amino acids. This table comes from immunoSEQ multiplex PCR, and its TCRdb copy is limited to in-frame clones, with some not included. This sample yields more than 2 million clones, of which around 93% are seen a single time; approximately 1.6% belongs to the top ten. This sequence joins TRBV21-1 and TRBJ2-7; TRBD2, the table's D call, was not compared with the DNA. TRBV21-1 is tagged as a pseudogene. Sequencing was performed on naive CD8+ T cells from PBMCs. This clonotype was obtained from a man aged 18 to 35 in good health. Some clones in this sample may be carry-over from other donors' samples. The DNA for the CDR3 is TGTGCCAGCAGCAAGGGGACTAGCGGGAGCACCCCCCCGCCCGAGCAGTACTTC. It specifies CASSKGTSGSTPPPEQYF.